The 26 T cell receptor beta chains listed next were all sequenced from one sample in a study of PD-L1 blockade in urothelial cancer. The protocol was immunoSEQ multiplex PCR, while the TCRdb copy is restricted to in-frame clones and leaves out a portion. The sample carries about 130,000 clones, 84% recorded once. Indicated time point: pretreatment peripheral blood. The sequencing used PBMCs, collected around atezolizumab (anti-PD-L1) treatment. These receptor sequences come from a man aged 45-60 years with urothelial cancer.

This clone occurred once. The V and J genes are TRBV5-1 and TRBJ2-3, with 10 bases aligning to TRBD2. From germline, CDR1 is SGHRS and CDR2 YFSETQ. J was trimmed by 4 bases and V by 3 bases; bases with no gene match: 8. This CDR3 is 16 amino acids long. The CDR3 here is CASSWSLAGGSDTQYF. In nucleotides, the CDR3 is TGCGCCAGCAGCTGGAGCTTAGCGGGGGGCTCAGATACGCAGTATTTT.

With respect to this clone: Germline is not matched at one junction end, which may reflect a read error. The chain joins TRBV7-7 to TRBJ2-3; TRBD2 matches 13 bases. Germline V lookup: CDR1 SSHAT, CDR2 FNYEAQ (reference sequence). The CDR3 totals 16 residues. Here the CDR3 reads CASSPGTSGTIDTQYF. CDR3 bases: TGTGCTAGCAGCCCAGGGACTAGCGGGACTATAGATACGCAGTATTTT.

This clone was seen only once. V usage is TRBV9 and J usage is TRBJ2-1; possibly TRBD2 for D (5 bases). Germline values: CDR1 SGDLS, CDR2 YYNGEE. The CDR3 runs to 15 residues. The germline V and J ends were trimmed by 5 bases and 6 bases, with 18 bases remaining between them. CDR3 in DNA: TGTGCCAGCAGTATGCTTAGCGATTCCGGCAATGAGCAGTTCTTC. It yields the protein CASSMLSDSGNEQFF. The entire variable domain, with the rest obtained from reference TRBV9 and TRBJ2-1, is as follows: DSGVTQTPKHLITATGQRVTLRCSPRSGDLSVYWYQQSLDQGLQFLIQYYNGEERAKGNILERFSAQQFPDLHSELNLSSLELGDSALYFCASSMLSDSGNEQFFGPGTRLTVL.

In DNA, the CDR3 is TGTGCCAGCAGCAGGACTAGCGGGACCGGCACAGATACGCAGTATTTT. This encodes CASSRTSGTGTDTQYF. The chain combines TRBV9 with TRBJ2-3, with 12 bases lining up with TRBD2. Germline CDR1 and CDR2: SGDLS and YYNGEE. The CDR3 contains 16 residues. The V gene end was trimmed by 4 bases and the J gene end by 1 base; junction bases not matched to a gene: 4.

The V call is TRBV28, the J call TRBJ1-2, with D uncertain. Trimming shortened V by 4 bases and J by 8 bases, and 20 bases separated the two germline ends. The CDR3 consists of 15 residues. Germline CDR1 and CDR2: MDHEN and SYDVKM. DNA of the CDR3: TGTGCCAGCAGTTATGCCGGACTCCTCCAGTACGGCTACACCTTC. Translated: CASSYAGLLQYGYTF.

CDR3 sequence reads: CASSFAEGYEQYF. CDR3 coding DNA: TGTGCCAGCAGCTTTGCTGAGGGCTACGAGCAGTACTTC. The chain has TRBV6-1 and TRBJ2-7; maybe TRBD2 (5 bases). Germline values: CDR1 MNHNS, CDR2 SASEGT. V was pared by 6 bases and J by 3 bases, with 12 bases between. The CDR3 is made up of 13 amino acids.

The chain carries TRBV29-1 and TRBJ2-3, with TRBD2 identical over 10 bases. The germline gives CDR1 SQVTM, CDR2 ANQGSEA. The trim removed 5 bases at V and 1 base at J, leaving 6 bases unmatched. This CDR3 has 15 residues. The DNA for the CDR3 is TGCAGCGTTCTCTGGACTAGCGGTCGCACAGATACGCAGTATTTT. Translating it yields CSVLWTSGRTDTQYF.

The gene calls are TRBV18 and TRBJ2-7; no reliable D call. CDR1 and CDR2 from the germline V gene are KGHSH and LQKENI. The CDR3 contains 15 residues. V was clipped by 0 bases and J by 0 bases, with 9 bases between them. Here the CDR3 reads CASSPPEMSSYEQYF. The CDR3 nucleotides read TGTGCCAGCTCACCACCTGAGATGAGCTCCTACGAGCAGTACTTC.

V usage is TRBV30 and J usage is TRBJ2-1, with D possibly matching TRBD2 (6 bases). In germline, CDR1 is GTSNPN, CDR2 SVGIG (reference sequence). Trimming removed 2 bases at V and 8 bases at J, with 19 bases between. The CDR3 has 15 residues. CDR3 loop: CAWSLRGSGGYEQFF. DNA for the CDR3: TGTGCCTGGAGTCTTCGGGGTAGCGGCGGGTATGAGCAGTTCTTC.

The V gene is TRBV4-1, the J gene TRBJ1-4; 8 nucleotides match TRBD1. Germline V gene lookup returns CDR1 MGHRA and CDR2 YSYEKL. V was clipped by 1 base and J by 7 bases; unmatched bases: 20. CDR3 length: 20 residues. The CDR3 region is CASSQVGGAGGGRGSEKLFF. The CDR3 DNA reads as TGCGCCAGCAGCCAAGTAGGTGGAGCAGGGGGCGGTCGAGGAAGTGAAAAACTGTTTTTT.

The V gene is TRBV5-6, the J gene TRBJ1-1, with D possibly TRBD1 on 6 matching bases. CDR3 length equals 15 residues. Germline values: CDR1 SGHDT, CDR2 YYEEEE. Trimming pared 4 bases from V and 5 bases from J, leaving 18 bases between. CDR3 amino acids: CASSAGPGVMTEAFF. CDR3 bases: TGTGCCAGCAGCGCCGGGCCAGGGGTTATGACTGAAGCTTTCTTT.

This chain links TRBV19 with TRBJ1-5; D might be TRBD1 (6 bases). Per the germline V gene, CDR1 is LNHDA and CDR2 is SQIVND (reference sequence). The CDR3 covers 15 residues. V was cut by 3 bases and J by 6 bases, with 15 bases left in between. CDR3 in DNA: TGTGCCAGTAGTATGTACAGGGATTCGTCTCAGCCCCAGCATTTT. Protein: CASSMYRDSSQPQHF. The full variable domain, rest sourced from reference TRBV19 and TRBJ1-5, is DGGITQSPKYLFRKEGQNVTLSCEQNLNHDAMYWYRQDPGQGLRLIYYSQIVNDFQKGDIAEGYSVSREKKESFPLTVTSAQKNPTAFYLCASSMYRDSSQPQHFGDGTRLSIL.

This sequence joins TRBV30 and TRBJ1-4, with D possibly being TRBD1 (6 bases). The V gene's germline CDR1 is GTSNPN and CDR2 SVGIG (reference sequence). Trimming left V 4 bases short and J 2 bases short, with 11 bases between. The length of the CDR3 is 14 residues. The CDR3 region is CAWTPGHTNEKLFF. DNA for the CDR3: TGTGCCTGGACCCCGGGACATACTAATGAAAAACTGTTTTTT.

The rearrangement links TRBV9 to TRBJ2-7; TRBD2 is a possible D gene (5 bases). The V end was cut by 4 bases, the J end by 5 bases, with 16 bases between. This CDR3 is 14 amino acids long. Looked up from germline, CDR1 is SGDLS and CDR2 is YYNGEE. The DNA for the CDR3 is TGTGCCAGCAGCCCTCCCGGACTTCACCACGAGCAGTACTTC. Its translation: CASSPPGLHHEQYF.

The chain uses TRBV2 and TRBJ1-4; TRBD1 matches at 9 bases. This CDR3 region has 13 residues. The germline CDR1 and CDR2 sequences are SNHLY and FYNNEI. J lost 4 bases, V lost 11 bases, and 5 bases had no gene match. The CDR3 nucleotides read TGTGCCCGGGCGGGACAGGGTAATGAAAAACTGTTTTTT. Encoded protein: CARAGQGNEKLFF.

The rearrangement links TRBV5-6 to TRBJ2-5; D unclear. CDR1 is SGHDT and CDR2 is YYEEEE in the germline V gene. The V end lost 2 bases, the J end lost 3 bases, and 5 bases lay between the germline ends. This CDR3 region has 12 residues. The CDR3 here is CASSLTEETQYF. The CDR3 coding sequence is TGTGCCAGCAGCTTAACGGAAGAGACCCAGTACTTC. The complete variable domain, with remaining parts taken from reference TRBV5-6 and TRBJ2-5, reads DAGVTQSPTHLIKTRGQQVTLRCSPKSGHDTVSWYQQALGQGPQFIFQYYEEEERQRGNFPDRFSGHQFPNYSSELNVNALLLGDSALYLCASSLTEETQYFGPGTRLLVL.

The V and J genes are TRBV28 and TRBJ2-2; possibly TRBD2 for D (5 bases). Germline V gene data show CDR1 as MDHEN and CDR2 as SYDVKM. The V and J ends lost 5 bases and 8 bases respectively, with 12 bases between them. CDR3 size: 13 residues. In DNA, the CDR3 is TGTGCCAGCAGTCTAGCACGTCTAGGGGAGCTGTTTTTT. Translating gives CASSLARLGELFF. Combining the CDR3 with reference TRBV28 and TRBJ2-2 gives the whole variable domain DVKVTQSSRYLVKRTGEKVFLECVQDMDHENMFWYRQDPGLGLRLIYFSYDVKMKEKGDIPEGYSVSREKKERFSLILESASTNQTSMYLCASSLARLGELFFGEGSRLTVL.

In this sample, this clone turned up once. This chain joins TRBV2 and TRBJ2-1, with TRBD2 matching over 14 bases. V lost 6 bases, J lost 4 bases, and 5 bases stayed unmatched. This CDR3 has 16 residues. CDR1 SNHLY and CDR2 FYNNEI come from the germline V gene. CDR3 coding DNA: TGTGCCAGCAGGGGACTAGCGGGAGCCCATTACAATGAGCAGTTCTTC. The encoded protein is CASRGLAGAHYNEQFF.

J is TRBJ2-6 and V is TRBV7-8; 10 bases are shared with TRBD2. Germline V gene lookup returns CDR1 SGHVS and CDR2 FQNEAQ. CDR3 length: 21 amino acids. With 4 bases clipped from V and 2 bases from J, the junction kept 17 bases outside the gene matches. CDR3 sequence (DNA): TGTGCCAGCAGCTCCTCCTTAAGCGGGAGGGCCAGTCCCCCTGGGGCCAACGTCCTGACTTTC. It specifies CASSSSLSGRASPPGANVLTF.

This sequence joins TRBV7-9 and TRBJ1-6; D is perhaps TRBD1 (5 bases). The CDR3 has 14 amino acids. Germline CDR1 and CDR2: SEHNR and FQNEAQ (reference sequence). V was trimmed by 5 bases and J by 7 bases, leaving 12 bases between them. The CDR3 coding sequence is TGTGCCAGCAGCCAGGCAGGGAGGAATTCACCCCTCCACTTT. It is translated as CASSQAGRNSPLHF.

This clone was recorded a few times. The V call is TRBV27, the J call TRBJ1-2; the D gene is possibly TRBD1 (6 bases). The CDR3 is made up of 14 amino acids. V gave up 3 bases and J gave up 5 bases, with 13 bases separating them. The germline gives CDR1 MNHEY, CDR2 SMNVEV (reference sequence). CDR3 region: CASSFADSRYGYTF. The CDR3 DNA is TGTGCCAGCAGTTTTGCGGACAGCAGATATGGCTACACCTTC.

This sequence joins TRBV11-2 and TRBJ1-1; 9 bases fit TRBD1. The CDR3 has 18 amino acids. With V trimmed by 6 bases and J by 4 bases, 18 bases remained unmatched. CDR1 SGHAT and CDR2 FQNNGV come from the germline V gene. CDR3 nucleotide sequence: TGTGCCAGCAGACTAGCTCTACAGGGGGCACTCTGGGGCACTGAAGCTTTCTTT. Translating it yields CASRLALQGALWGTEAFF.

The chain recombines TRBV7-3 with TRBJ1-1, with D possibly TRBD1 on 6 matching bases. Trimming took off 3 bases at V and 1 base at J, with 12 bases between the two ends. In germline, CDR1 is SGHTA, CDR2 FQGTGA. The length of the CDR3 is 15 residues. The CDR3 loop is CASSFSSDRNTEAFF. The DNA for the CDR3 is TGTGCCAGCAGCTTCTCCTCGGACAGGAACACTGAAGCTTTCTTT.

The gene calls are TRBV5-1 and TRBJ2-1; D is perhaps TRBD2 (6 bases). Germline V gene sequence: CDR1 SGHRS, CDR2 YFSETQ. V lost 5 bases and J 0 bases, leaving 12 bases between the germline ends. CDR3 length equals 15 residues. CDR3: CASRVGLFSYNEQFF. CDR3 DNA: TGCGCCAGCAGGGTGGGACTTTTCTCCTACAATGAGCAGTTCTTC.

The chain recombines TRBV5-1 with TRBJ1-2, with D possibly being TRBD1 (6 bases). CDR1 is SGHRS and CDR2 is YFSETQ in the germline V gene. This CDR3 region has 15 residues. Trimming pared 0 bases from V and 1 base from J, leaving 10 bases between. This chain's CDR3 is CASSLETGSNYGYTF. The CDR3 bases are TGCGCCAGCAGCTTGGAAACAGGGAGTAACTATGGCTACACCTTC.

The chain carries TRBV27 and TRBJ2-4; D is perhaps TRBD2 (6 bases). Trimming took 5 bases from V and 0 from J, leaving 11 bases between them. The CDR3 length is 15 residues. The germline V gene encodes CDR1 MNHEY and CDR2 SMNVEV (reference sequence). CDR3: CASSGMGGAKNIQYF. The CDR3, as DNA: TGTGCCAGCAGTGGCATGGGGGGAGCCAAAAACATTCAGTACTTC.